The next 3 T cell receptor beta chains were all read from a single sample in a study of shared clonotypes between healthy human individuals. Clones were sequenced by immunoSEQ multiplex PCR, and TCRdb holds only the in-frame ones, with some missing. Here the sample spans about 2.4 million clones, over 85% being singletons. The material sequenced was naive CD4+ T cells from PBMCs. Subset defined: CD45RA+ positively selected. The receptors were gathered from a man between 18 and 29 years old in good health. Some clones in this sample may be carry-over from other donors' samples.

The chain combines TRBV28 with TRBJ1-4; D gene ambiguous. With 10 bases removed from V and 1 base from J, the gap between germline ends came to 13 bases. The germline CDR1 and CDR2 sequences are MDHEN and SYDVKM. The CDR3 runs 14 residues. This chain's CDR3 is CATTSPLTNEKLFF. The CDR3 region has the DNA TGTGCCACGACCTCTCCCTTAACTAATGAAAAACTGTTTTTT.

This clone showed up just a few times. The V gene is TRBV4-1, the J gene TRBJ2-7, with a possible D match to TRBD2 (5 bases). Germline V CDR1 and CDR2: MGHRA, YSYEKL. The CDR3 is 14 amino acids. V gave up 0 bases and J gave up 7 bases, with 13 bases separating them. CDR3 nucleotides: TGCGCCAGCAGCCAAGATGGGCTAGCTTGGGAGCAGTACTTC. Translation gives CASSQDGLAWEQYF.

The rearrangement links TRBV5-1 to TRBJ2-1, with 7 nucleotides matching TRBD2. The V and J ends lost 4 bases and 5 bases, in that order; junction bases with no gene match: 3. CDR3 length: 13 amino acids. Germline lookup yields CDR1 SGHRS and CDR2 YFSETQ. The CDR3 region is CASSVGTNNEQFF. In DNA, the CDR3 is TGCGCCAGCAGCGTCGGGACTAACAATGAGCAGTTCTTC.